This T cell receptor (beta chain) originates from a study of blood T cell repertoires in COVID-19. As for the study in general: PBMCs, B-cell-depleted T cells, or T cells were the source of the cDNA or gDNA that made up the material.

Trimming left V 0 bases short and J 0 bases short, with 8 bases between. Germline lookup yields CDR1 MGHRA and CDR2 YSYEKL. The CDR3 totals 15 residues. This clone occurred once. The method was immunoSEQ multiplex PCR; TCRdb's version includes in-frame clones alone and lacks a portion of them. The sample contains 75,000 to 95,000 clones, approximately 78% of which appear only once. Sequencing input: peripheral blood. The genes are TRBV4-1 and TRBJ1-1; no definite D call. This TCR derives from a human donor in a cohort sampled during active COVID-19. The CDR3 nucleotides are TGCGCCAGCAGCCAAGAGACGGAGATGAACACTGAAGCTTTCTTT. Translating it yields CASSQETEMNTEAFF.